This T cell receptor (beta chain) was captured by sequencing in a study of Ad26.COV2.S vaccination and SARS-CoV-2 variants. As for treatment: roughly 18 received Ad26.COV2.S at low or high dose, single or two shots; several received placebo; per-sample allocation not given. Sampling happened 63 days after the first vaccine or placebo injection. The CDR3 covers 13 residues. V lost 5 bases and J lost 0, with 8 bases in between. Germline CDR1 MNHEY, CDR2 SVGAGI. The repertoire was sequenced with immunoSEQ multiplex PCR; TCRdb's copy has only in-frame clones and lacks some. The data show more than 300,000 clones, 85% to 90% seen once.

Sequenced here: peripheral blood, sampled in a trial of Ad26.COV2.S vaccine versus placebo. The V call is TRBV6-5, the J call TRBJ2-7; no clear D gene. This receptor was identified in a person aged 18-65 years who received the Ad26.COV2.S COVID-19 vaccine or a placebo. CDR3 sequence: CASSRGSSYEQYF. The CDR3 nucleotides are TGTGCCAGCAGTCGAGGAAGCTCCTACGAGCAGTACTTC.